The clone carrying this TCR beta chain was picked up many times. Its antigen is not identified. CDR3 regions of TCR beta were amplified from RNA transcripts. RT-PCR in the first round used HTBI primers; a second-round multiplex PCR followed. In TCRdb, the multiplex PCR reads were re-called with MiXCR into one record per CDR3 protein. The table records hundreds of thousands of distinct CDR3 sequences, under 50% of them present only once. Those donors who had ophthalmopathy presented with moderate-to-severe activity, a CAS of ≥3, a NOSPECS of ≥4 and a duration under 3 months. Fresh peripheral blood, 8.5 to 10 ml, was the PBMC source. This sample was included in a study of Graves' ophthalmopathy and Graves' hyperthyroidism. Across the whole study: Before any treatment, peripheral blood was taken at the initial diagnosis. Whole-study results and caveats: Blood shared most expanded thyroid clonotypes above 0.001 frequency.

Per germline, CDR1 MGHDK and CDR2 SYGVNS. The CDR3 spans 18 residues. The V segment lost 4 bases and the J segment 2 bases; nucleotides outside the gene matches: 12. The chain uses TRBV25-1 and TRBJ2-3; TRBD2 aligns across 10 bases. This TCR derives from an adult man with Graves' ophthalmopathy. The specimen was peripheral blood. The CDR3: CASSGGKRTSGDTDTQYF. In DNA form, the CDR3 reads TGTGCCAGCAGTGGGGGGAAAAGGACTAGCGGAGACACAGATACGCAGTATTTT.